This T cell receptor beta chain appears in the sequencing data of a study of blood T cell repertoires in COVID-19. Deletions cut 5 bases from V and 0 bases from J, with 11 bases between. Germline-derived CDR1 and CDR2 are LNHDA and SQIVND (reference sequence). The CDR3 contains 15 residues. Generated by immunoSEQ multiplex PCR, the TCRdb table keeps only in-frame clones and is missing some. The table records under 300,000 clones, around 85% of them present only once. This chain uses TRBV19 with TRBJ1-3, with a weak D call TRBD1 (5 bases). This receptor was identified in a woman of 80 years or more with acute or convalescent COVID-19. Sequencing input: peripheral blood. CDR3 region: CASSSGGSSGNTIYF. The CDR3 nucleotides are TGTGCCAGTAGTTCCGGGGGGAGCTCTGGAAACACCATATATTTT.